One and the same sample provided the 32 T cell receptor beta chains below, sequenced in a study of blood T cell repertoires in COVID-19. The table came from immunoSEQ multiplex PCR; TCRdb's copy has only in-frame clones and leaves some out. The sample has some 700,000 clones, 85% to 90% seen once. The sequencing sample was made of peripheral blood. All receptors derive from a woman aged 18 to 35 with acute or convalescent COVID-19.

The chain has TRBV5-1 and TRBJ1-1, with 10 bases matching TRBD1. V lost 4 bases to trimming and J lost 0 bases; unmatched junction nucleotides: 3. The CDR3 consists of 15 residues. Germline lookup yields CDR1 SGHRS and CDR2 YFSETQ. CDR3 coding DNA: TGCGCCAGCAGCGGAGGGACAGGGGTGAACACTGAAGCTTTCTTT. Amino acids: CASSGGTGVNTEAFF.

DNA for the CDR3: TGTGCCAGCAGCCCGGGGGACAGGGGGCTTACTGAAGCTTTCTTT. This encodes CASSPGDRGLTEAFF. V usage is TRBV9 and J usage is TRBJ1-1; 12 bases are shared with TRBD1. CDR3 length: 15 amino acids. CDR1 SGDLS and CDR2 YYNGEE come from the germline V gene. V lost 4 bases and J lost 5; bases outside the gene matches: 6.

The CDR3 sequence is CASSARDRPITEAFF. Written as DNA, the CDR3 is TGTGCCAGCAGCGCCCGGGACAGGCCGATCACTGAAGCTTTCTTT. J is TRBJ1-1 and V is TRBV7-9, with TRBD1 matching over 8 bases. Germline-derived CDR1 and CDR2 are SEHNR and FQNEAQ (reference sequence). This CDR3 has 15 amino acids. J lost 4 bases, V lost 5 bases, and 9 bases had no gene match.

As to this clone: Other DNA sequences in the sample encode the same CDR3. This rearrangement joins TRBV27 to TRBJ1-1, with a weak D call TRBD1 (5 bases). The CDR3 runs to 13 residues. Germline values: CDR1 MNHEY, CDR2 SMNVEV (reference sequence). V lost 5 bases, J lost 4 bases, and 11 bases lay in between. The CDR3 DNA sequence: TGTGCCAGCAGTCTATTTAGGGGCACTGAAGCTTTCTTT. Translated: CASSLFRGTEAFF.

The chain carries TRBV27 and TRBJ1-4; a possible D gene is TRBD1 (6 bases). CDR3 length: 14 residues. Germline assignment: CDR1 MNHEY and CDR2 SMNVEV (reference sequence). Trimming left V 5 bases short and J 0 bases short, with 7 bases between. The CDR3 DNA reads as TGTGCCAGCAGTAGGACAGCAACTAATGAAAAACTGTTTTTT. It is translated as CASSRTATNEKLFF.

This chain links TRBV6-5 with TRBJ2-3, with D perhaps TRBD2 (5 bases). V lost 6 bases and J 3 bases, leaving 16 bases between the germline ends. This CDR3 has 15 amino acids. Germline-derived CDR1 and CDR2 are MNHEY and SVGAGI. Written as DNA, the CDR3 is TGTGCCAGCAGCGGACCCCGCCGGGGAACAGATACGCAGTATTTT. The encoded protein is CASSGPRRGTDTQYF.

In the case of this clone: This CDR3 is also generated by other DNA sequences in the sample. The chain has TRBV12-3 or TRBV12-4 and TRBJ2-7; D is unresolved. Trimming removed 6 bases at V and 4 bases at J, with 10 bases between. This CDR3 region has 12 residues. The CDR3 region has the DNA TGTGCCAGCAGCCTCTCAGTGTACGAGCAGTACTTC. Translating it yields CASSLSVYEQYF.

This sequence joins TRBV9 and TRBJ1-2, with TRBD1 matching 7 bases. The V and J ends lost 3 bases and 8 bases, in that order; junction bases with no gene match: 10. The CDR3 is made up of 14 amino acids. Germline assignment: CDR1 SGDLS and CDR2 YYNGEE. As DNA, the CDR3 is TGTGCCAGCAGCGGGCGACCCGGGACAGACGGCTACACCTTC. Protein: CASSGRPGTDGYTF.

CDR3 sequence: CASSLAGGGLDYGYTF. The DNA of the CDR3 is TGTGCCAGCAGCTTAGCGGGCGGGGGGCTGGACTATGGCTACACCTTC. V and J are TRBV7-9 and TRBJ1-2; D is possibly TRBD1 (6 bases). Germline CDR1 SEHNR, CDR2 FQNEAQ (reference sequence). Between the trimmed V and J ends, which lost 0 bases and 3 bases, there was a span of 14 bases. CDR3 length equals 16 residues.

The rearrangement links TRBV6-6 to TRBJ1-2; 8 positions agree with TRBD1. Germline CDR1 is MNHNY and CDR2 is SVGAGI (reference sequence). The CDR3 extends over 14 amino acids. Trimming at V came to 2 bases and at J to 8 bases, leaving 7 bases not matched to a gene. The CDR3 DNA sequence: TGTGCCAGCAGTTACCCACAGGGGGATGGGGGCTACACCTTC. Its protein is CASSYPQGDGGYTF.

CDR3 DNA sequence: TGTGCCAGCAGCCCCGGGGAGTGGTATGGCTACACCTTC. Encoded protein: CASSPGEWYGYTF. J is TRBJ1-2 and V is TRBV7-9; D remains unclear. Germline V gene sequence: CDR1 SEHNR, CDR2 FQNEAQ (reference sequence). The ends were cut back, 5 bases at V and 5 bases at J, with 12 bases in the middle. The CDR3 runs 13 residues.

The chain couples TRBV5-4 to TRBJ1-4; D not certain. V was cut by 4 bases and J by 5 bases, with 6 bases left in between. CDR1 and CDR2 from the germline V gene are SGHNT and YYREEE (reference sequence). The CDR3 spans 12 residues. The CDR3 bases are TGTGCCAGCAGCGCCCAGAATGAAAAACTGTTTTTT. Translation gives CASSAQNEKLFF.

The chain is built from TRBV11-2 and TRBJ1-1; weak D call: TRBD1 (6 bases). The CDR3 is 14 residues long. Germline V CDR1 and CDR2: SGHAT, FQNNGV. The V end was cut by 0 bases, the J end by 8 bases, with 13 bases between. The CDR3 bases are TGTGCCAGCAGCTTAGATGTCAGGGGAGGGGAAGCTTTCTTT. Its translation: CASSLDVRGGEAFF. Full variable domain (rest looked up from reference TRBV11-2 and TRBJ1-1): EAGVAQSPRYKIIEKRQSVAFWCNPISGHATLYWYQQILGQGPKLLIQFQNNGVVDDSQLPKDRFSAERLKGVDSTLKIQPAKLEDSAVYLCASSLDVRGGEAFFGQGTRLTVV.

The V call is TRBV10-1, the J call TRBJ1-1; D is uncertain. Germline V lookup: CDR1 WNHNN, CDR2 SYGVQD (reference sequence). CDR3 size: 15 residues. The V gene lost 4 bases and the J gene lost 4 bases, with 16 bases spanning the gap. The CDR3 DNA sequence: TGCGCCAGCAGTGTACTGGGAGGACCCAGCACTGAAGCTTTCTTT. As protein: CASSVLGGPSTEAFF.

The genes are TRBV12-5 and TRBJ2-5; 13 bases align to TRBD2. Germline trimming cut 9 bases from V and 3 bases from J; bases unmatched to any gene: 28. The CDR3 is made up of 22 amino acids. Germline assignment: CDR1 LGHNT and CDR2 FRNRAP. The CDR3 here is CARRGSSPGQFFGTSGEETQYF. CDR3 sequence (DNA): TGTGCTAGAAGGGGGAGTAGCCCGGGACAATTTTTTGGGACTAGCGGGGAAGAGACCCAGTACTTC.

The chain recombines TRBV6-5 with TRBJ1-2; no clear D gene. V lost 2 bases and J lost 6, with 19 bases in between. Germline CDR1 and CDR2: MNHEY and SVGAGI. CDR3 length equals 16 residues. The CDR3 is CASSYGETAALDGYTF. In DNA, the CDR3 is TGTGCCAGCAGTTACGGGGAAACAGCGGCCCTTGATGGCTACACCTTC.

The chain recombines TRBV29-1 with TRBJ1-1; D remains unclear. The V end was cut by 7 bases, the J end by 2 bases, with 17 bases between. The CDR3 runs to 14 residues. The germline CDR1 and CDR2 sequences are SQVTM and ANQGSEA. CDR3 bases: TGCAGCGCCCCCGCGGACTTCTATAACACTGAAGCTTTCTTT. Translation: CSAPADFYNTEAFF. The entire variable domain, with the rest obtained from reference TRBV29-1 and TRBJ1-1, is as follows: SAVISQKPSRDICQRGTSLTIQCQVDSQVTMMFWYRQQPGQSLTLIATANQGSEATYESGFVIDKFPISRPNLTFSTLTVSNMSPEDSSIYLCSAPADFYNTEAFFGQGTRLTVV.

This clone was found a few times. This sequence joins TRBV6-5 and TRBJ1-6; the D is unclear. The CDR3 covers 13 residues. V was clipped by 0 bases and J by 15 bases, with 12 bases between them. Germline CDR1 MNHEY, CDR2 SVGAGI. This chain's CDR3 is CASSYSNPGGLHF. As DNA, the CDR3 is TGTGCCAGCAGTTACTCGAACCCCGGAGGCCTCCACTTT.

This clone has just a few counts. The rearrangement links TRBV6-5 to TRBJ2-5; 10 nucleotides match TRBD1. The CDR3 runs to 15 residues. Germline V gene sequence: CDR1 MNHEY, CDR2 SVGAGI. V shed 4 bases and J 1 base; nucleotides not matched to a gene: 3. The CDR3 loop is CASSSWTGGQETQYF. For the CDR3, the DNA is TGTGCCAGCAGTTCCTGGACAGGGGGCCAAGAGACCCAGTACTTC.

Concerning this clone: A much larger clone differs from this one at a single base, so this may be a read error. The same CDR3 arises from other DNA sequences in this sample as well. This sequence joins TRBV5-4 and TRBJ1-2; D is unresolved. Trimming pared 0 bases from V and 2 bases from J, leaving 5 bases between. This CDR3 is 13 amino acids long. Germline loops: CDR1 SGHNT, CDR2 YYREEE (reference sequence). The CDR3 protein is CASSLDRNYGYTF. In DNA form, the CDR3 reads TGTGCCAGCAGCTTGGACAGAAACTATGGCTACACCTTC.

This chain joins TRBV9 and TRBJ1-1; tentative D call: TRBD1 (5 bases). Germline CDR1 is SGDLS and CDR2 is YYNGEE. Between the trimmed V and J ends, which lost 3 bases and 1 base, there was a span of 10 bases. CDR3 length: 14 residues. The CDR3 DNA follows: TGTGCCAGCAGCGATACTACAGGGAACACTGAAGCTTTCTTT. Residues: CASSDTTGNTEAFF.

The CDR3 DNA follows: TGTGCCAGCAGTTTAGGTCGGTCCCCCAGAGGGGAAAAACTGTTTTTT. Amino acid sequence: CASSLGRSPRGEKLFF. The rearrangement links TRBV27 to TRBJ1-4, with D unclear. V lost 2 bases, J lost 8 bases, and 18 bases lay in between. The CDR3 has 16 amino acids. Germline CDR1 MNHEY, CDR2 SMNVEV (reference sequence).

The genes are TRBV9 and TRBJ1-1; D gene ambiguous. CDR1 is SGDLS, CDR2 YYNGEE, per germline. Trimming left V 3 bases short and J 2 bases short, with 8 bases between. This CDR3 has 13 amino acids. DNA for the CDR3: TGTGCCAGCAGCGAAGTCAGTAACACTGAAGCTTTCTTT. Amino acids: CASSEVSNTEAFF.

This clone was seen only a few times. The chain combines TRBV24-1 with TRBJ1-1, with 9 bases matching TRBD1. CDR1 and CDR2 from the germline V gene are KGHDR and SFDVKD. This CDR3 has 14 amino acids. Unmatched junction bases numbered 3, after V lost 3 bases and J lost 5 bases. CDR3 in DNA: TGTGCCACCAGTGATCCGGGACAGGGAACTGAAGCTTTCTTT. Protein: CATSDPGQGTEAFF.

The chain combines TRBV28 with TRBJ1-5; D remains unclear. V was pared by 1 base and J by 5 bases, with 15 bases between. This CDR3 is 16 amino acids long. CDR1 and CDR2 from the germline V gene are MDHEN and SYDVKM. The CDR3 DNA is TGTGCCAGCAGTTTATACCTTGACGGGAGGGATCAGCCCCAGCATTTT. This codes for CASSLYLDGRDQPQHF.

The chain recombines TRBV4-3 with TRBJ2-7, with 7 nucleotides matching TRBD1. Germline V gives CDR1 LGHNA, CDR2 YSLEER. The V segment lost 1 base and the J segment 3 bases; nucleotides outside the gene matches: 6. The CDR3 has 15 residues. The CDR3 loop is CASSQGTGEFYEQYF. In DNA form, the CDR3 reads TGCGCCAGCAGCCAAGGGACAGGCGAATTCTACGAGCAGTACTTC.

DNA for the CDR3: TGTGCCAGCAGCCCCCGGGGGGCAGCGCTCATCGGGGAGCTGTTTTTT. Translated, it gives CASSPRGAALIGELFF. V is TRBV11-2 and J is TRBJ2-2, with D perhaps matching TRBD2 (7 bases). This CDR3 is built from 16 residues. V was pared by 5 bases and J by 7 bases, with 20 bases between. The germline V gene encodes CDR1 SGHAT and CDR2 FQNNGV.

The J gene is TRBJ1-2, the V gene TRBV19, with 9 bases matching TRBD1. The V and J ends lost 9 bases and 5 bases, in that order; junction bases with no gene match: 7. Germline V lookup: CDR1 LNHDA, CDR2 SQIVND (reference sequence). This CDR3 spans 13 amino acids. CDR3 DNA: TGTGCCAGCCAACAGGGGGCCGGATATGGCTACACCTTC. Its translation: CASQQGAGYGYTF.

The DNA of the CDR3 is TGTGCCAGCAGTTGGGGGGGGCTACATCAGCCCCAGCATTTT. Protein sequence: CASSWGGLHQPQHF. This chain links TRBV28 with TRBJ1-5; the D gene is possibly TRBD1 (6 bases). V was shortened by 4 bases and J by 5 bases, with 12 bases between the two germline ends. CDR3 length equals 14 residues. CDR1 and CDR2 from the germline V gene are MDHEN and SYDVKM.

The chain uses TRBV7-3 and TRBJ2-2; D gene ambiguous. Germline V lookup: CDR1 SGHTA, CDR2 FQGTGA. This CDR3 comprises 14 residues. The germline V and J ends were trimmed by 1 base and 6 bases, with 9 bases remaining between them. The CDR3 DNA reads as TGTGCCAGCAGCTTAATTAATCAGGCCGGGGAGCTGTTTTTT. Its protein product is CASSLINQAGELFF.

V is TRBV16 and J is TRBJ1-1; 8 positions match TRBD1. CDR1 KGHSY and CDR2 FQNENV come from the germline V gene. The CDR3 loop spans 15 amino acids. Germline trimming cut 4 bases from V and 3 bases from J; bases unmatched to any gene: 7. The CDR3 region has the DNA TGTGCCAGCAGCCTCTTAATACAGGGGGACACTGAAGCTTTCTTT. The encoded protein is CASSLLIQGDTEAFF.

The V and J genes are TRBV7-2 and TRBJ1-5; 9 bases line up with TRBD1. This CDR3 spans 15 amino acids. V gave up 7 bases and J gave up 3 bases; unmatched junction bases: 7. Germline V lookup: CDR1 SGHTA, CDR2 FQGNSA. The CDR3 protein is CASIPDRGSNQPQHF. The CDR3 bases are TGTGCCAGCATCCCGGACAGGGGATCCAATCAGCCCCAGCATTTT.